This entry lists 22 T cell receptor beta chains sequenced from one sample in a study of shared clonotypes between healthy human individuals. Sequencing was performed with immunoSEQ multiplex PCR; in TCRdb, only in-frame clones are kept and a portion is missing. The repertoire holds about 1.5 million clones, with around 97% as singletons. Sequenced: naive CD4+ T cells sorted from blood. Subset: CD45RA+ positively selected. The receptors shown here come from a man aged 25 to 40 in good health.

Worth noting for this clone: This same CDR3 is encoded by further DNA sequences in the sample. This chain uses TRBV19 with TRBJ2-7; D could derive from TRBD1 or TRBD2 (5 bases each). This CDR3 is built from 13 residues. V lost 5 bases and J lost 4, with 12 bases in between. Germline CDR1 and CDR2: LNHDA and SQIVND (reference sequence). CDR3 in DNA: TGTGCCAGTAGTTCGGGACGGGCATACGAGCAGTACTTC. It specifies CASSSGRAYEQYF. Full variable domain (remainder filled in from reference TRBV19 and TRBJ2-7): DGGITQSPKYLFRKEGQNVTLSCEQNLNHDAMYWYRQDPGQGLRLIYYSQIVNDFQKGDIAEGYSVSREKKESFPLTVTSAQKNPTAFYLCASSSGRAYEQYFGPGTRLTVT.

Remarks on this clone: Other nucleotide sequences in the sample specify the same CDR3. V gene TRBV30 combines with J gene TRBJ2-7; unclear D gene. Germline V gene data show CDR1 as GTSNPN and CDR2 as SVGIG (reference sequence). The CDR3 loop spans 11 amino acids. V lost 1 base to trimming and J lost 2 bases, with 3 bases between them. CDR3: CAWSGTYEQYF. CDR3 sequence (DNA): TGTGCCTGGAGTGGTACCTACGAGCAGTACTTC.

The genes are TRBV27 and TRBJ2-5; 9 positions agree with TRBD2. CDR3 size: 15 residues. Germline values: CDR1 MNHEY, CDR2 SMNVEV (reference sequence). The V and J ends lost 5 bases and 0 bases, in that order; junction bases with no gene match: 4. The CDR3 coding sequence is TGTGCCAGCAGTCGACTAGCGGTGGACCAAGAGACCCAGTACTTC. Translating gives CASSRLAVDQETQYF.

This chain uses TRBV7-9 with TRBJ2-1, with TRBD2 identical over 14 bases. The V gene's germline CDR1 is SEHNR and CDR2 FQNEAQ (reference sequence). The CDR3 runs 15 residues. V gave up 3 bases and J gave up 8 bases; unmatched junction bases: 3. The CDR3 here is CASSFPTSGRDEQFF. For the CDR3, the DNA is TGTGCCAGCAGCTTTCCGACTAGCGGGAGGGATGAGCAGTTCTTC.

V gene TRBV5-1 combines with J gene TRBJ1-2, with TRBD1 identical over 8 bases. Germline V gene data show CDR1 as SGHRS and CDR2 as YFSETQ. V gave up 3 bases and J gave up 5 bases; unmatched junction bases: 12. The CDR3 is 16 residues long. CDR3 protein: CASSSPGQGVGYGYTF. DNA of the CDR3: TGCGCCAGCAGCTCGCCCGGACAGGGTGTAGGGTATGGCTACACCTTC.

V is TRBV28 and J is TRBJ2-7; no clear D. CDR1 and CDR2 from the germline V gene are MDHEN and SYDVKM. The V gene lost 5 bases and the J gene lost 2 bases, with 10 bases spanning the gap. CDR3 length: 13 amino acids. CDR3 coding DNA: TGTGCCAGCAGTCAGCTTTTCACCTACGAGCAGTACTTC. Residues: CASSQLFTYEQYF.

This chain uses TRBV27 with TRBJ2-3; 11 bases agree with TRBD2. Germline V gives CDR1 MNHEY, CDR2 SMNVEV (reference sequence). This CDR3 spans 19 amino acids. V gave up 2 bases and J gave up 1 base; unmatched junction bases: 11. The CDR3 sequence is CASSLGVGSSGRGTDTQYF. The CDR3 bases are TGTGCCAGCAGTTTAGGGGTTGGCAGTAGCGGGAGGGGCACAGATACGCAGTATTTT.

V usage is TRBV4-1 and J usage is TRBJ1-2; D is perhaps TRBD1 (6 bases). V lost 0 bases, J lost 0 bases, and 8 bases lay in between. CDR1 is MGHRA and CDR2 is YSYEKL in the germline V gene. The CDR3 consists of 15 residues. The CDR3 protein is CASSQDPGANYGYTF. The CDR3 nucleotides read TGCGCCAGCAGCCAAGATCCAGGGGCTAACTATGGCTACACCTTC.

This chain uses TRBV6-5 with TRBJ2-5, with D possibly being TRBD1 or TRBD2 (7 bases each). This CDR3 is 14 amino acids long. The V and J ends lost 6 bases and 10 bases respectively, with 21 bases between them. Per germline, CDR1 MNHEY and CDR2 SVGAGI. The CDR3 coding sequence is TGTGCCAGCAGCCCAGGACAGGCCGGGAGGATCCAGTACTTC. Translation: CASSPGQAGRIQYF.

CDR3 bases: TGCGCCAGCAGTCCTTCAGGGGAGCGAGGAGGCTACACCTTC. Translation: CASSPSGERGGYTF. The rearrangement joins TRBV10-1 to TRBJ1-2, with a tentative D call TRBD1 (6 bases). CDR1 is WNHNN and CDR2 is SYGVQD in the germline V gene (reference sequence). Trimming took off 5 bases at V and 8 bases at J, with 18 bases between the two ends. This CDR3 has 14 amino acids.

This chain joins TRBV6-8 and TRBJ2-5; a weak D match, TRBD1 (6 bases). Germline CDR1 reads MNHGY; CDR2 reads SAAAGT. V was cut by 2 bases and J by 2 bases, with 15 bases left in between. This CDR3 contains 16 residues. In nucleotides, the CDR3 is TGTGCCAGCAGTTACAACAATAGGGACACACAAGAGACCCAGTACTTC. It translates to CASSYNNRDTQETQYF.

The chain recombines TRBV4-1 with TRBJ2-6; D ambiguous. CDR1 and CDR2 from the germline V gene are MGHRA and YSYEKL. V lost 3 bases and J lost 0, with 15 bases in between. The CDR3 contains 18 residues. Here the CDR3 reads CASSQKEPKSSGANVLTF. Written as DNA, the CDR3 is TGCGCCAGCAGCCAGAAGGAGCCAAAGAGCTCTGGGGCCAACGTCCTGACTTTC.

In this sample, this clone turned up once. The chain is built from TRBV18 and TRBJ1-3; TRBD1 is a possible D gene (5 bases). Germline V gene lookup returns CDR1 KGHSH and CDR2 LQKENI. The CDR3 length is 16 residues. Trimming stripped 2 bases from V and 0 bases from J, with 11 bases between. The CDR3 spells CASSPGQPDSGNTIYF. CDR3 sequence (DNA): TGTGCCAGCTCACCAGGACAACCAGACTCTGGAAACACCATATATTTT.

The chain recombines TRBV5-5 with TRBJ2-7; TRBD2 agrees at 8 bases. Trimming took 4 bases from V and 7 from J; bases not matched to a gene: 10. This CDR3 contains 14 residues. The germline gives CDR1 SGHKS, CDR2 YYEKEE (reference sequence). The DNA for the CDR3 is TGTGCCAGCAGCGATATAGCGGGACGAGGGGAGCAGTACTTC. Residues: CASSDIAGRGEQYF.

On this clone itself: Other DNA sequences from this sample encode an identical CDR3 as well. The J gene is TRBJ2-7, the V gene TRBV28; the D gene is possibly TRBD2 (6 bases). The V end was cut by 2 bases, the J end by 0 bases, with 11 bases between. CDR3 length: 15 amino acids. From germline, CDR1 is MDHEN and CDR2 SYDVKM. CDR3 sequence: CASSLRGLSSYEQYF. In nucleotides, the CDR3 is TGTGCCAGCAGTTTAAGGGGACTGAGCTCCTACGAGCAGTACTTC.

The V call is TRBV7-9, the J call TRBJ2-5; no clear D. The ends were cut back, 5 bases at V and 1 base at J, with 14 bases in the middle. The CDR3 has 15 residues. The germline gives CDR1 SEHNR, CDR2 FQNEAQ (reference sequence). The CDR3 DNA is TGTGCCAGCAGCCCTAGACCTGGCGTCCAAGAGACCCAGTACTTC. Translated: CASSPRPGVQETQYF. The full variable domain, its missing parts supplied by reference TRBV7-9 and TRBJ2-5, is DTGVSQNPRHKITKRGQNVTFRCDPISEHNRLYWYRQTLGQGPEFLTYFQNEAQLEKSRLLSDRFSAERPKGSFSTLEIQRTEQGDSAMYLCASSPRPGVQETQYFGPGTRLLVL.

The chain uses TRBV10-1 and TRBJ2-5; D ambiguous. The CDR3 contains 13 residues. Per germline, CDR1 WNHNN and CDR2 SYGVQD (reference sequence). V lost 11 bases and J lost 0, with 13 bases in between. The CDR3 DNA is TGCGCCGGCAAAGAAATCAACCAAGAGACCCAGTACTTC. Amino acids: CAGKEINQETQYF.

The V and J genes are TRBV14 and TRBJ2-1; TRBD1 matches 8 bases. V gave up 2 bases and J gave up 4 bases; unmatched junction bases: 19. Germline V gene sequence: CDR1 SGHDN, CDR2 FVKESK. The CDR3 runs 20 residues. CDR3 in amino acids: CASSQLRTGTSPLIYNEQFF. CDR3 in DNA: TGTGCCAGCAGCCAATTAAGGACAGGGACCTCCCCCCTAATTTACAATGAGCAGTTCTTC.

This chain connects TRBV19 to TRBJ2-7, with D perhaps assigned TRBD1 or TRBD2 (6 bases each). The CDR3 is 14 amino acids. CDR1 is LNHDA and CDR2 is SQIVND in the germline V gene (reference sequence). V was cut by 6 bases and J by 2 bases, with 14 bases left in between. CDR3 bases: TGTGCCAGTAGCCGAGGGGGGATGCCCTACGAGCAGTACTTC. Its translation is CASSRGGMPYEQYF.

The V call is TRBV5-1, the J call TRBJ2-2; TRBD2 agrees at 9 bases. The CDR3 sequence is 16 residues long. V lost 0 bases, J lost 3 bases, and 3 bases stayed unmatched. Germline lookup yields CDR1 SGHRS and CDR2 YFSETQ. The DNA for the CDR3 is TGCGCCAGCAGCTTGGGGACTAGCGCTTACACCGGGGAGCTGTTTTTT. Its translation is CASSLGTSAYTGELFF.

The chain employs TRBV9 and TRBJ2-7, with TRBD2 identical over 10 bases. The CDR3 is 15 residues long. J gave up 3 bases and V 4 bases, and 7 bases lay outside the gene matches. CDR1 SGDLS and CDR2 YYNGEE come from the germline V gene. The CDR3 region is CASSPRGTSDYEQYF. The CDR3 nucleotides are TGTGCCAGCAGCCCGAGAGGGACTAGCGACTACGAGCAGTACTTC.

V usage is TRBV5-4 and J usage is TRBJ2-1, with TRBD1 matching 9 bases. Germline V CDR1 and CDR2: SGHNT, YYREEE (reference sequence). The CDR3 extends over 13 amino acids. V was clipped by 5 bases and J by 8 bases; unmatched bases: 5. CDR3 coding DNA: TGTGCCAGCAGTTACCGGACAGGGGATGAGCAGTTCTTC. The encoded protein is CASSYRTGDEQFF.